What follows are 6 T cell receptor beta chains derived from one specimen sequenced in a study of T cell responses to AZD1222 COVID-19 vaccine. Measured with immunoSEQ multiplex PCR; TCRdb has only the in-frame clones, and not every one. The sample yields 95,000 to 100,000 clones, around nine tenths seen once. Specimen: peripheral blood, collected 28 days after the second AZD1222 dose. Receptors originate from an adult who received the AZD1222 COVID-19 vaccine.

J is TRBJ1-1 and V is TRBV2; D gene uncertain. CDR3 length: 14 amino acids. Deletions cut 3 bases from V and 0 bases from J, with 8 bases between. CDR1 SNHLY and CDR2 FYNNEI come from the germline V gene. The CDR3 loop is CASSETEMNTEAFF. For the CDR3, the DNA is TGTGCCAGCAGTGAGACGGAGATGAACACTGAAGCTTTCTTT.

The V gene is TRBV7-8, the J gene TRBJ2-3, with 7 positions matching TRBD1. The V gene's germline CDR1 is SGHVS and CDR2 FQNEAQ. The CDR3 length is 18 residues. Germline trimming cut 1 base from V and 0 bases from J; bases unmatched to any gene: 10. The CDR3 spells CASSLGGRDSISTDTQYF. DNA for the CDR3: TGTGCCAGCAGCTTAGGCGGAAGGGACAGCATAAGCACAGATACGCAGTATTTT.

This chain connects TRBV7-9 to TRBJ2-5; D unresolved. Germline V gene lookup returns CDR1 SEHNR and CDR2 FQNEAQ (reference sequence). The CDR3 consists of 13 residues. Between the trimmed V and J ends, which lost 3 bases and 4 bases, there was a span of 9 bases. The CDR3 region has the DNA TGTGCCAGCAGCTTTTACGAGCGAGAGACCCAGTACTTC. Its protein is CASSFYERETQYF.

The chain combines TRBV4-2 with TRBJ2-7; D is tentatively TRBD1 or TRBD2 (5 bases each). The germline gives CDR1 LGHNA, CDR2 YNFKEQ. V was trimmed by 3 bases and J by 0 bases, leaving 21 bases between them. This CDR3 contains 18 residues. CDR3 nucleotide sequence: TGTGCCAGCAGCCAGGAGGCACCCCCCGGGACCTCCTCCTACGAGCAGTACTTC. Its translation: CASSQEAPPGTSSYEQYF.

This clone was observed a single time. The chain uses TRBV23-1 and TRBJ1-1; D might be TRBD1 (5 bases). TRBV23-1 qualifies as an ORF whose function is uncertain. Between the trimmed V and J ends, which lost 1 base and 7 bases, there was a span of 10 bases. The CDR3 is made up of 13 amino acids. CDR3 in amino acids: CASSQLRQFEAFF. The CDR3 nucleotides read TGCGCCAGCAGTCAATTACGACAGTTTGAAGCTTTCTTT.

A note on this clone: With a much larger clone just one base away, this may be a read error. Because the CDR3's place on the DNA is in doubt, the DNA is left out and the CDR3 is given as listed by TCRdb. Other DNA variants within this sample encode the same CDR3. This chain joins TRBV7-2 and TRBJ1-2; the table gives TRBD1 as D, unverified against the DNA. The CDR3 is made up of 15 amino acids, end residues included. The germline gives CDR1 SGHTA, CDR2 FQGNSA. The CDR3 reads CASSLVGTGSEGYTF.